This paragraph covers one TCR beta chain sequence. What this receptor recognizes is not known. Per-base quality was not reported, and no clone a single base away is much larger than it. Systemically healthy Caucasian individuals from Russia, some 36 in total and aged about 6 to 100 years, were included as donors. Each donor gave 8 to 10 milliliters of peripheral blood, drawn into EDTA-treated Vacutainer tubes. Ficoll-Paque density-gradient centrifugation was used to isolate PBMCs, with at least 6.5 million per sample. Trizol reagent was used to extract total RNA from the PBMCs, yielding at least 5.5 micrograms per sample. Naive CD45RAhigh/CD27high T cell percentages were measured by flow cytometry on a PBMC aliquot from every donor. The library was built by means of 5' RACE. Sequenced on an Illumina HiSeq 2500. A second PCR of roughly 6 to 11 cycles was run with a J-beta primer mix and a sample-barcoded 5' primer. A unique molecular identifier was introduced onto each TCR beta cDNA molecule by a template-switch 5' adaptor carrying 12 random nucleotides. At least 2.5 million CDR3-containing paired-end reads were obtained from each sample. First-strand cDNA synthesis was performed from all RNA using the Mint cDNA synthesis kit, with priming by a TRBC-specific oligonucleotide. All cDNA was treated with uracil-DNA glycosylase and then went through a first 18-cycle PCR with the universal primers M1SS and BC2_uni_R. Per the source publication's procedure: Normalization of each sample was performed by random selection of 1 million high-quality reads, each carrying a distinct molecular identifier. Instead of being binned into consensus sequences, reads that shared molecular identifiers were thrown out. MiTCR, with a Q25 quality threshold and the strictest error-elimination algorithm, was used for CDR3 identification, clonotype clustering and error correction. A nonparametric unseen species model with Euler transformation was used to estimate lower-bound total TCR beta diversity. TCRdb passed the public sequencing reads through fastp at Q25 and MiXCR, retaining productive beta sequences. Each record represents a unique CDR3 protein, reported with the most common genes and DNA among its rows. In this record, the V and J calls reflect TCRdb's handling and not the investigators' own analysis. This sample lists 800,000 or so distinct CDR3 sequences; approximately 25% were detected once. Together, the top ten hold approximately 3.7% of the sample.

The data stem from a study of blood T cells in healthy people across ages (dated by TCRdb to the mid-2010s). About the full investigation: In model experiments, template switching captured about one uniquely barcoded TCR beta cDNA molecule for every two T cells. To track age-related changes in TCR beta repertoire diversity, the study relied on deep sequencing normalized with unique cDNA molecular identifiers. Four age groups were formed from the donors: young (average roughly 15 years), middle-aged (approximately 40), aged (roughly 56) and long-lived (around 82). Using the same blood draw, the study looked at two additional independent replicas of 1 million unique cDNA reads for two donors, one aged 18 to 30 and the other aged 80 or older. What the study reported, not specific to this receptor: The CMV infection status of donors was not known, potentially confounding age-related changes in expanded clonotypes. The percentage of naive T cells measured by flow cytometry correlated strongly with observed TCR beta diversity. Since profiling was done on bulk unsorted PBMCs, naive and antigen-experienced compartments could not be conclusively compared. Compared with the aged group, the long-lived group had more naive CD4+ T cells, fewer expanded clones and increased TCR diversity, a pattern suggesting age selection. As age increased, observed TCR beta diversity per million T cells dropped in a roughly linear way, and a significant reduction was already evident by age 40. Estimates of total diversity from one million sequenced T cells were regarded as lower bounds and underestimates.

The CDR3 contains 12 residues, cysteine and phenylalanine counted. Here the CDR3 DNA is all that survives: 36 bases in frame from base 1. In the germline V gene, CDR1 corresponds to SQVTM and CDR2 to ANQGSEA. The V and J ends are trimmed by 7 bases and 4 bases, leaving 13 bases between them. These data were also filed under a second study, of T cells of mothers and their children. Looking at the second paper: Nine systemically healthy Caucasian individuals, comprising three mothers and their six children, were included as donors. cDNA synthesis used all of the extracted RNA, with around 1.6 ug of RNA in each 15 ul reaction. In the second PCR, the M1S primer introduced both the sample barcodes and 2-4 random nucleotides. Each mother yielded over 9 million TCR beta CDR3 reads and each child about 3 million reads. Thymic selection shapes the output of TCR recombination in a similar way in related and unrelated pairs, and inherited differences have a minor effect. Normalized repertoire overlap was always found to be slightly, but never significantly, higher in related mother-child pairs than in unrelated mother-child pairs. Persistent microchimeric T cell clones were not detected, at a sensitivity of approximately 100 clones per million clonotypes. In the study, deep NGS was used to compare the TCR beta repertoires of mothers and children, and features distinguishing related mother-child pairs from unrelated individuals were sought. Mothers averaged 40 +/- 4 years of age and children averaged about 10 +/- 4 years. Libraries were sequenced on Illumina HiSeq 2000 with 100+100 nt paired-end reads after adapter ligation with NEBNext reagents. To avoid cross-contamination, the mother libraries and the child libraries were prepared a month apart and sequenced in separate runs. Between roughly 450,000 and 2,200,000 distinct TCR beta clonotypes were identified per donor. Naive TCR beta clonotypes were estimated from low-frequency clonotypes matched to each donor's FACS-determined naive share, without sorting.

Source material: blood. The receptor was derived from a boy between 10 and 17 years old in good health. The chain joins TRBV29-1 to TRBJ2-5, and TRBD1 may be the D gene, going by 6 matching bases. The sequenced DNA is TGCAGCGAGAGACAGGTGGGAGAGACCCAGTACTTC. The translation is CSERQVGETQYF.